This T cell receptor (beta chain) was recovered during a study of early T cells in non-severe SARS-CoV-2 infection. Study-level background: The study sequenced bulk RNA from unsorted whole blood, with chains unpaired. Study outcomes and limitations: VDJdb matching, biased toward anti-spike CD8 responses, missed private and CD4 specificities.

This clonotype was detected many times. Its antigen is undetermined. Unique molecular identifiers were affixed to single, distinct cDNA molecules. TCRdb re-derived calls from the 5' RACE reads in MiXCR, one entry per CDR3 protein. The top ten clones hold 9.5% to 15% of a sample with approximately 37,000 distinct CDR3 sequences, 7.5% to 9% of them seen once. Germline-derived CDR1 and CDR2 are MNHEY and SVGAGI. The CDR3 has 15 amino acids. V was cut by 7 bases and J by 0 bases, with 15 bases left in between. This clonotype was sampled from an adult who was a healthcare worker with PCR-confirmed SARS-CoV-2 infection or an uninfected control (not recorded which). The V gene is TRBV6-5, the J gene TRBJ1-1; the D gene is possibly TRBD1 (5 bases). The material sequenced was whole blood, taken at baseline. The DNA of the CDR3 is TGTGCCAGCACTCACAGGTGGGGAGTGAACACTGAAGCTTTCTTT. Translation gives CASTHRWGVNTEAFF.